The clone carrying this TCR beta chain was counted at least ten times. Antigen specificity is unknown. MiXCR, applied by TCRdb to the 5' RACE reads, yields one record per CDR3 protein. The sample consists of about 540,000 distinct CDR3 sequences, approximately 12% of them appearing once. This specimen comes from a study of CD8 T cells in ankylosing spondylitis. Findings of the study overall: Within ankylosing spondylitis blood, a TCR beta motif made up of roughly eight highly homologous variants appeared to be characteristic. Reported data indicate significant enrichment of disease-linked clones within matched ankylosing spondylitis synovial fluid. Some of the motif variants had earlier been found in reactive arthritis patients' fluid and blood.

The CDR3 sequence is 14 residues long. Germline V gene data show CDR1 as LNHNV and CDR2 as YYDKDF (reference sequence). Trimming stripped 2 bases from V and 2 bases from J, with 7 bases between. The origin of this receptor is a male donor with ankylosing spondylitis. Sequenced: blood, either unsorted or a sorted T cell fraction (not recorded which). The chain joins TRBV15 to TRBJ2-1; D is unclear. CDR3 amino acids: CATSRLFTYNEQFF. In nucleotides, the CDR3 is TGTGCCACCAGCAGACTCTTTACCTACAATGAGCAGTTCTTC.